This T cell receptor (beta chain) was captured in a study of cytomegalovirus exposure and HLA in healthy donors. The primer mix had 60 Vbeta and 13 Jbeta primers. Some clones are missing from TCRdb's copy, which holds only in-frame ones; the method was immunoSEQ multiplex PCR. The profile covers about 96,000 clones, with approximately 75% appearing a single time and 11% to 15% taken by the ten largest. This clone was recorded only once. The CDR3 contains 15 residues. Germline V lookup: CDR1 SGDLS, CDR2 YYNGEE. The J segment lost 0 bases and the V segment lost 2 bases, leaving 3 bases of the junction unmatched.

The clonotype originates from a woman in her 70s in good health and CMV-seropositive. This chain joins TRBV9 and TRBJ2-7; TRBD1 agrees at 9 bases. Material for sequencing was PBMCs. CDR3 residues: CASSVRDRASYEQYF. DNA for the CDR3: TGTGCCAGCAGCGTCCGGGACAGGGCCTCCTACGAGCAGTACTTC.